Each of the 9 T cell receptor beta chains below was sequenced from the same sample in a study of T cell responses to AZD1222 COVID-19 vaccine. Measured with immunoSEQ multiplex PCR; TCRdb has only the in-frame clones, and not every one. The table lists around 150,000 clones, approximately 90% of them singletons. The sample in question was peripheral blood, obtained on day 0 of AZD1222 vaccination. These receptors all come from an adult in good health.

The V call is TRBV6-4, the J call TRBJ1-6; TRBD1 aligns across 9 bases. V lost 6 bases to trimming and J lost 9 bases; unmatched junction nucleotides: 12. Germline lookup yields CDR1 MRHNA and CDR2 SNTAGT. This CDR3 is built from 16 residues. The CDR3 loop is CASRDNPGQGGSPLHF. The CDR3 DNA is TGTGCCAGCAGAGATAACCCGGGACAGGGCGGTTCACCCCTCCACTTT.

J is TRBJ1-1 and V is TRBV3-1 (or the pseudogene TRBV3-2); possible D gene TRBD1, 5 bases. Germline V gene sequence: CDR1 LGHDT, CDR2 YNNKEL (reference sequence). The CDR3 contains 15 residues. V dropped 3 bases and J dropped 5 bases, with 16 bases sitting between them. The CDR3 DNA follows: TGTGCCAGCAGCCAGACCGCTGGGGGTCGGACTGAAGCTTTCTTT. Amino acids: CASSQTAGGRTEAFF.

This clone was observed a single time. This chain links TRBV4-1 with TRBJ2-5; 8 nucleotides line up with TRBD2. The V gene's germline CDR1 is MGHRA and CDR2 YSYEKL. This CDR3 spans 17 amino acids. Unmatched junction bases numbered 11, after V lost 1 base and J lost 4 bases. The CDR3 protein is CASSQGDREGPPETQYF. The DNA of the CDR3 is TGCGCCAGCAGCCAAGGGGATCGGGAGGGGCCCCCAGAGACCCAGTACTTC.

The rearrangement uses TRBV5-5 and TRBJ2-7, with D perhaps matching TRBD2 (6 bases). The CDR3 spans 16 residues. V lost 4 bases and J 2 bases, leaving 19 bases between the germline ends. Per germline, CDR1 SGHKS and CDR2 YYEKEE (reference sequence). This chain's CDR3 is CASSPLGGVVPYEQYF. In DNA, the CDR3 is TGTGCCAGCAGCCCCCTGGGGGGAGTTGTTCCCTACGAGCAGTACTTC.

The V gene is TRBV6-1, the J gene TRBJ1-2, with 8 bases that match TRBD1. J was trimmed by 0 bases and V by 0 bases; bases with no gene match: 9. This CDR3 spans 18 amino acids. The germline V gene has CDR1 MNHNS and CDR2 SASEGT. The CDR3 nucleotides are TGTGCCAGCAGTGAAGCGTATCAGGGGGCACGTTCTAACTATGGCTACACCTTC. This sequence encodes CASSEAYQGARSNYGYTF.

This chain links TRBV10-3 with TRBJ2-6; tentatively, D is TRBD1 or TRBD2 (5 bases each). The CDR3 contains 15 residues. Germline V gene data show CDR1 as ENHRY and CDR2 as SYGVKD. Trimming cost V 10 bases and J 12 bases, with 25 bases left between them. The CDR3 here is CATTPLTGTRGVLTF. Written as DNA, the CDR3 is TGTGCCACCACACCCCTAACCGGGACCCGGGGCGTCCTGACTTTC.

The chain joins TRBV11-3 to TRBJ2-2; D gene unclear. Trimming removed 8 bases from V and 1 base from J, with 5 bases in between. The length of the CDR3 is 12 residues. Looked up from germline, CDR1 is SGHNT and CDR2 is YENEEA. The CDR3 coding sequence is TGTGCCAGCCAATTGAACACCGGGGAGCTGTTTTTT. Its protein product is CASQLNTGELFF.

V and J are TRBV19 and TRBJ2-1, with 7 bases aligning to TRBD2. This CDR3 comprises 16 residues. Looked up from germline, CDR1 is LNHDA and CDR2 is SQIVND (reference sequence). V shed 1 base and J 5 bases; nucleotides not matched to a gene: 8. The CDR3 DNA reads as TGTGCCAGTAGTATAGTCGGTAGCGGGTTGAACAATGAGCAGTTCTTC. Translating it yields CASSIVGSGLNNEQFF.

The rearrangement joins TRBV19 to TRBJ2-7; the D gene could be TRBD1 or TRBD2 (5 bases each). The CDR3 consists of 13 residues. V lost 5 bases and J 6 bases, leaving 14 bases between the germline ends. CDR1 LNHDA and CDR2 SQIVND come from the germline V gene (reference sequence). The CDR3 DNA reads TGTGCCAGTAGTCAAAGATCAGGGAGCGAGCAGTACTTC. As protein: CASSQRSGSEQYF.